Listed below are T cell receptor beta chains from one sample, sequenced in a study of T cells after posttransplantation cyclophosphamide. Profiling relied on immunoSEQ multiplex PCR, and the TCRdb table lists in-frame clones only, not all of them. The sample lists about 20,000 clones; roughly 98% were seen once. The sequencing input was naive CD4+ T cells sorted from PBMCs. Receptors originate from a man in his forties in good health, CMV-negative, and a related stem cell transplant donor. Each CDR3 is given with its conserved first and last residue. A D gene is named only where the DNA matches it firmly. Rows may omit the clone size; those that give it use once, few, many or a size class.

V	length	D	size	J	DNA	CDR3
TRBV28	14	TRBD2	NA	TRBJ2-7	TGTGCCAGCAGTTTTTTGAGCGGGAGAAGCGAGCAGTACTTC	CASSFLSGRSEQYF
TRBV7-8	14	TRBD1	NA	TRBJ1-2	TGTGCCAGCGGCCTGATCGGACAGGGTGGAGGCTACACCTTC	CASGLIGQGGGYTF
TRBV4-2	15	TRBD1	NA	TRBJ1-2	TGTGCCAGCAGCCAAGGGGACAGAACTAACTATGGCTACACCTTC	CASSQGDRTNYGYTF
TRBV6-6	16	NA	NA	TRBJ1-5	TGTGCCAGCAGTCAGACTACAGGGAATAGCAATCAGCCCCAGCATTTT	CASSQTTGNSNQPQHF
TRBV5-8	17	TRBD2	NA	TRBJ2-7	TGTGCCAGCAGCTTCACCTTTAGCGGGAGAGGTTCCTACGAGCAGTACTTC	CASSFTFSGRGSYEQYF
TRBV6-1	14	NA	NA	TRBJ1-1	TGTGCCAGCAGTGAAACGACACTCCGGGGTGAAGCTTTCTTT	CASSETTLRGEAFF
TRBV6-1	15	NA	once	TRBJ1-3	TGTGCCAGCAGTTCCGGGTTCTACTCTGGAAACACCATATATTTT	CASSSGFYSGNTIYF
TRBV10-3	11	NA	NA	TRBJ1-3	TGTGCCATCTTATCTGGAAACACCATATATTTT	CAILSGNTIYF
TRBV28	15	NA	NA	TRBJ1-5	TGTGCCAGCAGTTTAACGGCAGGGGCCAAGCAGCCCCAGCATTTT	CASSLTAGAKQPQHF
TRBV28	14	TRBD2	NA	TRBJ2-3	TGTGCCAGCAAGGTGGGAGGGGACACAGATACGCAGTATTTT	CASKVGGDTDTQYF
TRBV6-1	13	TRBD1	once	TRBJ1-2	TGTGCCAGCAGGGGTGGGACAGGTGACGGCTACACCTTC	CASRGGTGDGYTF
TRBV27	14	TRBD1	NA	TRBJ2-3	TGTGCCAGCAGTCCACAGACAGGGGGGTATACGCAGTATTTT	CASSPQTGGYTQYF
TRBV5-1	14	TRBD2	NA	TRBJ2-1	TGCGCCAGCACAGACACCGGGACTAGCAATGAGCAGTTCTTC	CASTDTGTSNEQFF
TRBV5-6	13	TRBD1	NA	TRBJ2-3	TGTGCCAGCAGCTCACAGGGGGCAAATACGCAGTATTTT	CASSSQGANTQYF
TRBV5-4	14	TRBD2	NA	TRBJ2-7	TGTGCCAGCAGCCCAGCGGGAGGTGCCTACGAGCAGTACTTC	CASSPAGGAYEQYF
TRBV7-2	13	NA	NA	TRBJ2-3	TGTGCCAGCAGCCCCACTAGGGCAGATACGCAGTATTTT	CASSPTRADTQYF
TRBV12-5	14	TRBD1	NA	TRBJ1-4	TGTGCTAGTGGTAGCCGGGACAGGGACGAAAAACTGTTTTTT	CASGSRDRDEKLFF
TRBV5-4	15	TRBD1	NA	TRBJ1-1	TGTGCCAGCAGCTTGCCCGGGACAGGGAACACTGAAGCTTTCTTT	CASSLPGTGNTEAFF
TRBV7-8	15	NA	NA	TRBJ2-7	TGTGCCAGCAGCTTATTAAGACTCCTAACCCGGGAGCAGTACTTC	CASSLLRLLTREQYF
TRBV6-5	14	NA	NA	TRBJ1-4	TGTGCCAGCAGGGCGGGAGGCATTGATGAAAAACTGTTTTTT	CASRAGGIDEKLFF
TRBV29-1	14	NA	NA	TRBJ2-3	TGCAGCGTTGGACGCAGGTTAATCGCAGATACGCAGTATTTT	CSVGRRLIADTQYF
TRBV7-9	15	TRBD1	NA	TRBJ2-5	TGTGCCAGCTCGCTCGGGACAGGGGGCTTAGAGACCCAGTACTTC	CASSLGTGGLETQYF
TRBV21-1	11	NA	NA	TRBJ1-2	TGTGCCAGGGGACAGGGCTATGGCTACACCTTC	CARGQGYGYTF
TRBV5-1	14	TRBD1	NA	TRBJ2-5	TGCGCCAGCACATGGGACAGGACTCAAGAGACCCAGTACTTC	CASTWDRTQETQYF
TRBV25-1	14	NA	NA	TRBJ2-3	TGTGCCAGCAGTGAGGAGCGGAACCGAGATACGCAGTATTTT	CASSEERNRDTQYF
TRBV9	15	NA	NA	TRBJ1-1	TGTGCCAGCAGCGTAGTTGGACAGTTGAACACTGAAGCTTTCTTT	CASSVVGQLNTEAFF
TRBV7-2	14	TRBD1	NA	TRBJ1-1	TGTGCCAGCAGTTTGCTGGGACAGGGGTTGTCAGCTTTCTTT	CASSLLGQGLSAFF
TRBV6-6	15	TRBD2	NA	TRBJ2-5	TGTGCCAGCAGTTACCAGAGCGGGAGGGGCTATGAGCAGTACTTC	CASSYQSGRGYEQYF
TRBV6-6	16	TRBD2	once	TRBJ2-2	TGTGCCAGCAGAGTGCTAGCGGGAGGTATAAACGGGGAGCTGTTTTTT	CASRVLAGGINGELFF
TRBV18	16	TRBD1	once	TRBJ1-5	TGTGCCAGCTCACCTTCGACAGGGGGCAGCAATCAGCCCCAGCATTTT	CASSPSTGGSNQPQHF
TRBV5-1	14	NA	once	TRBJ2-2	TGCGCCAGCAGCCGCGAAGGGGGTCCCGGGGAGCTATTTTTT	CASSREGGPGELFF
TRBV5-1	13	TRBD1	NA	TRBJ1-5	TGCGCCAGCAGCTTGACAGGGGAACAGCCCCAGCATTTT	CASSLTGEQPQHF
TRBV6-6	15	NA	NA	TRBJ2-1	TGTGCCAGCAGTTACTCGCCGCCCACCGGTTCGGAGCAGTTCTTC	CASSYSPPTGSEQFF
TRBV6-5	13	TRBD1	NA	TRBJ1-2	TGTGCCAGCAAAACAGGGGGGGACTATGGCTACACCTTC	CASKTGGDYGYTF
TRBV18	12	TRBD1	NA	TRBJ1-4	TGTGCCAGCTCAGAACAGGGGGAAAAACTGTTTTTT	CASSEQGEKLFF
TRBV6-5	15	TRBD1	NA	TRBJ2-5	TGTGCCAGCAGCCCCGATACAGGGGCCGGGGAGACCCAGTACTTC	CASSPDTGAGETQYF